This entry describes one TCR beta chain. Its matching antigen is unknown. These data belong to a study of CD4+ T cells in melanoma. Study observations and caveats: Neoantigen-specific CD4+ T cells in melanoma reportedly had diverse differentiation states. A reported correlation linked neoantigen-specific CD4+ T cells to CD8+, macrophage and B cell function.

Here immunoSEQ multiplex PCR was the method, and the copy in TCRdb shows in-frame clones only, minus some. The repertoire holds over 100,000 clones, with about 90% as singletons. This sequence originates from a human donor with melanoma. Sequenced material: peripheral blood.

The CDR3 loop reads CASSVGQSETQYF. The CDR3 nucleotides read TGCGCCAGCAGCGTGGGACAGTCGGAGACCCAGTACTTC. V is TRBV5-1 and J is TRBJ2-5; 7 nucleotides line up with TRBD1. J was trimmed by 5 bases and V by 4 bases; bases with no gene match: 5. This CDR3 comprises 13 residues. Germline CDR1 SGHRS, CDR2 YFSETQ.